What follows are 24 T cell receptor beta chains derived from one specimen sequenced in a study of metastatic and nonmetastatic thyroid tumors. TCRdb re-called clones from the PCR reads using MiXCR. The sample yields under 20,000 clones, 30% to 40% seen once. Each patient went into thyroid surgery without having received any treatment. Sample: tumor tissue. Receptors were obtained from a female donor with papillary thyroid cancer or a benign thyroid nodule (not recorded which). Some clones in this sample may be carry-over from other donors' samples.

Sample share makes this clone medium-sized. In the same sample, other DNA sequences code for this CDR3. The CDR3 DNA is TGTGCCAGCAGTGAAGGAGGGATTTCACTGCCCCAGCATTTT. Translating gives CASSEGGISLPQHF. The V and J genes are TRBV6-1 and TRBJ1-5; D unresolved. This CDR3 region has 14 residues. Germline values: CDR1 MNHNS, CDR2 SASEGT. V lost 1 base and J lost 9, with 13 bases in between.

This clone was found many times. The rearrangement uses TRBV30 and TRBJ2-3, with 7 nucleotides matching TRBD2. This CDR3 has 13 amino acids. V lost 3 bases to trimming and J lost 6 bases; unmatched junction nucleotides: 6. CDR1 is GTSNPN, CDR2 SVGIG, per germline (reference sequence). This CDR3 reads CAWSSTSWDTQYF. Here the CDR3 DNA reads TGTGCCTGGAGCTCGACTAGCTGGGATACGCAGTATTTT. The full variable domain, rest sourced from reference TRBV30 and TRBJ2-3, is SQTIHQWPATLVQPVGSPLSLECTVEGTSNPNLYWYRQAAGRGLQLLFYSVGIGQISSEVPQNLSASRPQDRQFILSSKKLLLSDSGFYLCAWSSTSWDTQYFGPGTRLTVL.

This clone was counted at least ten times. The chain is built from TRBV20-1 and TRBJ2-3; maybe TRBD2 (6 bases). The CDR3 loop spans 12 amino acids. V lost 3 bases to trimming and J lost 4 bases, with 8 bases between them. Germline CDR1 DFQATT, CDR2 SNEGSKA (reference sequence). The CDR3 nucleotides read TGCAGTGCTAGCGGCGGGGCAGATACGCAGTATTTT. This translates into CSASGGADTQYF.

The gene calls are TRBV5-1 and TRBJ2-3; D is uncertain. V shed 2 bases and J shed 3 bases, with 16 bases lying between them. The length of the CDR3 is 16 residues. CDR1 is SGHRS, CDR2 YFSETQ, per germline. This CDR3 reads CASSFEQALRTDTQYF. The DNA for the CDR3 is TGCGCCAGCAGCTTTGAGCAGGCCCTTAGGACAGATACGCAGTATTTT.

The rearrangement links TRBV20-1 to TRBJ2-1; 10 nucleotides agree with TRBD2. There are 16 residues in the CDR3. The germline V gene has CDR1 DFQATT and CDR2 SNEGSKA (reference sequence). With V trimmed by 5 bases and J by 4 bases, 11 bases remained unmatched. The CDR3: CSARSFLAGVYNEQFF. The DNA for the CDR3 is TGCAGTGCTCGCTCGTTTCTAGCGGGAGTTTACAATGAGCAGTTCTTC.

This sequence joins TRBV11-2 and TRBJ2-7, with D unclear. The CDR3 has 18 residues. The germline V gene encodes CDR1 SGHAT and CDR2 FQNNGV. With 0 bases removed from V and 0 bases from J, the gap between germline ends came to 18 bases. The CDR3 reads CASSLDRKGSRPSYEQYF. The CDR3 nucleotides read TGTGCCAGCAGCTTAGATCGAAAGGGTAGCAGGCCCTCCTACGAGCAGTACTTC.

The chain combines TRBV19 with TRBJ2-2; D is perhaps TRBD1 (5 bases). V gave up 7 bases and J gave up 8 bases, with 8 bases separating them. Germline CDR1 LNHDA, CDR2 SQIVND (reference sequence). The CDR3 is made up of 11 amino acids. CDR3 region: CASTPGGELFF. The CDR3, as DNA: TGTGCCAGTACCCCAGGGGGGGAGCTGTTTTTT. The entire variable domain, with the rest obtained from reference TRBV19 and TRBJ2-2, is as follows: DGGITQSPKYLFRKEGQNVTLSCEQNLNHDAMYWYRQDPGQGLRLIYYSQIVNDFQKGDIAEGYSVSREKKESFPLTVTSAQKNPTAFYLCASTPGGELFFGEGSRLTVL.

Worth noting for this clone: One junction end does not reproduce the germline sequence, and a read error may be involved. The genes are TRBV18 and TRBJ1-1; 12 bases agree with TRBD1. Germline V gene sequence: CDR1 KGHSH, CDR2 LQKENI. The CDR3 is 16 amino acids. CDR3: CASSHGTGGSNIEAFF. The CDR3 bases are TGTGCCAGCTCACACGGGACAGGGGGCTCAAACATTGAAGCTTTCTTT. Looking up the rest from reference TRBV18 and TRBJ1-1 gives the full variable domain: NAGVMQNPRHLVRRRGQEARLRCSPMKGHSHVYWYRQLPEEGLKFMVYLQKENIIDESGMPKERFSAEFPKEGPSILRIQQVVRGDSAAYFCASSHGTGGSNIEAFFGQGTRLTVV.

As to this clone: A much larger clone differs by one base, so this may be a read error. Other nucleotide sequences in the sample specify the same CDR3. The chain carries TRBV11-1 and TRBJ2-5; D might be TRBD1 (6 bases). The CDR3 has 14 residues. CDR1 is SGHAT, CDR2 FQDESV, per germline (reference sequence). Deletions cut 9 bases from V and 5 bases from J, with 19 bases between. In nucleotides, the CDR3 is TGTGCCAGTAGCCCAACAGGGATTACCGAGACCCAGTACTTC. Translation gives CASSPTGITETQYF.

The chain combines TRBV19 with TRBJ2-7, with 8 nucleotides matching TRBD2. The CDR3 has 14 amino acids. J lost 4 bases, V lost 3 bases, and 5 bases had no gene match. CDR1 and CDR2 from the germline V gene are LNHDA and SQIVND (reference sequence). The CDR3 bases are TGTGCCAGTAGTATGTCAGCGGGAGCGTACGAGCAGTACTTC. It is translated as CASSMSAGAYEQYF.

The V call is TRBV7-6, the J call TRBJ1-6; D uncertain. CDR3 length: 13 amino acids. Germline CDR1 is SGHVS and CDR2 is FNYEAQ. Trimming took 5 bases from V and 8 from J, leaving 10 bases between them. CDR3 protein: CASSLMADSPLHF. The CDR3 bases are TGTGCCAGCAGCCTTATGGCAGATTCACCCCTCCACTTT.

The gene calls are TRBV11-1 and TRBJ2-1; D may be TRBD2 (6 bases). CDR3 length equals 16 residues. Germline V CDR1 and CDR2: SGHAT, FQDESV (reference sequence). V lost 1 base, J lost 6 bases, and 16 bases lay in between. CDR3 nucleotides: TGTGCCAGCAGCTTAGAAGGGTGGCGGGGTGGCAATGAGCAGTTCTTC. This translates into CASSLEGWRGGNEQFF.

The table lists this clone with a few counts. The chain links TRBV6-4 to TRBJ2-3, with 11 bases lining up with TRBD1. This CDR3 region has 14 residues. Trimming cost V 4 bases and J 4 bases; bases outside gene matches: 1. Germline values: CDR1 MRHNA, CDR2 SNTAGT. The CDR3 is CASSGTGGADTQYF. The CDR3 bases are TGTGCCAGCAGTGGGACAGGGGGCGCAGATACGCAGTATTTT.

The chain carries TRBV20-1 and TRBJ2-7; 8 nucleotides align to TRBD2. The J segment lost 1 base and the V segment lost 1 base, leaving 9 bases of the junction unmatched. Germline CDR1 DFQATT, CDR2 SNEGSKA (reference sequence). CDR3 size: 16 residues. The CDR3 protein is CSARARQAGGSYEQYF. The DNA of the CDR3 is TGCAGTGCTAGAGCTCGTCAGGCGGGGGGATCCTACGAGCAGTACTTC.

This clone was detected a few times. Additional DNA sequences in this sample encode the identical CDR3. As DNA, the CDR3 is TGTGCCAGCAGTAGGGACAGGGGTACCTACGAGCAGTACTTC. As protein: CASSRDRGTYEQYF. V and J are TRBV6-1 and TRBJ2-7; 10 bases agree with TRBD1. The CDR3 totals 14 residues. J gave up 2 bases and V 5 bases, and 3 bases lay outside the gene matches. The germline V gene encodes CDR1 MNHNS and CDR2 SASEGT.

The rearrangement joins TRBV6-1 to TRBJ1-1; D remains unclear. The CDR3 totals 14 residues. Germline CDR1 reads MNHNS; CDR2 reads SASEGT. The V end lost 2 bases, the J end lost 1 base, and 8 bases lay between the germline ends. DNA of the CDR3: TGTGCCAGCAGTGAACGGCACGAGAACACTGAAGCTTTCTTT. It specifies CASSERHENTEAFF.

This clone was recorded a few times. The DNA for the CDR3 is TGCGCCAGCAGCTTGGACGGGTATCCCGGGGAGCTGTTTTTT. Its translation is CASSLDGYPGELFF. The chain joins TRBV5-1 to TRBJ2-2; D is unclear. V dropped 0 bases and J dropped 6 bases, with 9 bases sitting between them. Germline CDR1 is SGHRS and CDR2 is YFSETQ. CDR3 length: 14 amino acids.

This clone was found a few times. This CDR3 is also generated by other DNA sequences in the sample. The genes are TRBV15 and TRBJ1-2; D gene uncertain. CDR1 and CDR2 (germline): LNHNV, YYDKDF (reference sequence). Trimming took off 1 base at V and 6 bases at J, with 3 bases between the two ends. This CDR3 region has 11 residues. Written as DNA, the CDR3 is TGTGCCACCAGCAGAGGACATGGCTACACCTTC. This encodes CATSRGHGYTF.

The chain links TRBV6-2 or TRBV6-3 to TRBJ1-2; a weak D match, TRBD1 (6 bases). CDR1 is MNHEY and CDR2 is SVGEGT in the germline V gene. Between the trimmed V and J ends, which lost 5 bases and 10 bases, there was a span of 17 bases. The CDR3 runs to 13 residues. The CDR3 coding sequence is TGTGCCAGCAGTCATAAAATGGGGGGCCTCTACACCTTC. Its translation: CASSHKMGGLYTF.

This clone was picked up a small number of times. This rearrangement joins TRBV7-9 to TRBJ1-4; no definite D call. Germline V lookup: CDR1 SEHNR, CDR2 FQNEAQ (reference sequence). Trimming removed 5 bases at V and 0 bases at J, with 10 bases between. This CDR3 is built from 15 residues. This CDR3 reads CASSPFATTNEKLFF. For the CDR3, the DNA is TGTGCCAGCAGCCCGTTTGCGACAACTAATGAAAAACTGTTTTTT.

This clone was observed a few times. The rearrangement uses TRBV6-1 and TRBJ1-2; 7 nucleotides match TRBD1. Trimming cost V 6 bases and J 8 bases; bases outside gene matches: 15. CDR1 is MNHNS, CDR2 SASEGT, per germline. CDR3 size: 15 residues. The CDR3 DNA sequence: TGTGCCAGCAGCCCCACTCAAGGGGGCATCGGGGGCTACACCTTC. It is translated as CASSPTQGGIGGYTF.

This clone has ten or more counts. The V and J genes are TRBV20-1 and TRBJ2-1; 14 bases are a match to TRBD2. The length of the CDR3 is 15 residues. V trimming: 5 bases; J trimming: 8 bases; junction bases outside the gene matches: 8. The V gene's germline CDR1 is DFQATT and CDR2 SNEGSKA (reference sequence). In DNA, the CDR3 is TGCAGTGCTGATAACGGACTAGCGGGAGGCGATGAGCAGTTCTTC. This codes for CSADNGLAGGDEQFF.

There are a few counts of this clone. V is TRBV6-1 and J is TRBJ2-7, with 7 bases that match TRBD1. Germline V CDR1 and CDR2: MNHNS, SASEGT. This CDR3 has 14 amino acids. Unmatched junction bases numbered 5, after V lost 5 bases and J lost 1 base. DNA for the CDR3: TGTGCCAGCAGTTCACCGGGACAGTCCTACGAGCAGTACTTC. Protein: CASSSPGQSYEQYF.

The gene calls are TRBV5-1 and TRBJ2-3; 7 nucleotides agree with TRBD2. V trimming: 4 bases; J trimming: 7 bases; junction bases outside the gene matches: 18. Per germline, CDR1 SGHRS and CDR2 YFSETQ. There are 17 residues in the CDR3. The chain's CDR3 is CASSPGLSGGYAHTQYF. The DNA for the CDR3 is TGCGCCAGCAGCCCCGGACTATCGGGAGGTTATGCACATACGCAGTATTTT. The full variable domain, rest sourced from reference TRBV5-1 and TRBJ2-3, is KAGVTQTPRYLIKTRGQQVTLSCSPISGHRSVSWYQQTPGQGLQFLFEYFSETQRNKGNFPGRFSGRQFSNSRSEMNVSTLELGDSALYLCASSPGLSGGYAHTQYFGPGTRLTVL.